This T cell receptor (beta chain) was sequenced in a study of T cells in Graves' hyperthyroidism and ophthalmopathy. This clonotype was observed many times. Researchers amplified the TCR beta CDR3 regions from RNA transcripts. Primed by the HTBI set, a first-round RT-PCR was run on the TCR CDR3. A single record per CDR3 protein comes from TCRdb applying MiXCR to the multiplex PCR reads. Of about 610,000 distinct CDR3 sequences listed, roughly 14% are singletons. Trimming cost V 1 base and J 14 bases, with 11 bases left between them. The CDR3 has 12 amino acids. CDR1 and CDR2 from the germline V gene are MDHEN and SYDVKM.

The gene calls are TRBV28 and TRBJ1-4; no reliable D call. Material: blood. The source is a woman in her thirties or forties with Graves' ophthalmopathy. The CDR3 region has the DNA TGTGCCAGCAGTTTATCCCTTGCCCCCCTGTTTTTT. It encodes CASSLSLAPLFF.